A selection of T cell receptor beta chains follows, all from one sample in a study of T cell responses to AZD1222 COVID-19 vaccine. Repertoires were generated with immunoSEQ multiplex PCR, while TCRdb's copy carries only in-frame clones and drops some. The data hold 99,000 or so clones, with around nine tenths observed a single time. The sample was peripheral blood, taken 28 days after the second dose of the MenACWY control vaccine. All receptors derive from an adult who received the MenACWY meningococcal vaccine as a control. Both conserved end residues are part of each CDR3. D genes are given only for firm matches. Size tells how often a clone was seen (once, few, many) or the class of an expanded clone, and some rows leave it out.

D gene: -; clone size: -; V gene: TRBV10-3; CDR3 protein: CATRAPGSPIYEQYF
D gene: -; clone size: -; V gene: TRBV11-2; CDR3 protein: CASSSGPYHTDTQYF
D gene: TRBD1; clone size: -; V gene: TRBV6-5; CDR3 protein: CASSWTGEGSPLHF
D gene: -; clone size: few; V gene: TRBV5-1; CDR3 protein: CASSPGMNSPLHF
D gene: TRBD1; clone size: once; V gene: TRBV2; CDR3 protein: CASSALGQANSPLHF
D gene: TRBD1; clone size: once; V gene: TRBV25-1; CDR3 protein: CASSDPGTGNTEAFF
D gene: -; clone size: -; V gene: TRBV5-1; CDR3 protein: CASSGGGGQLASGNTIYF
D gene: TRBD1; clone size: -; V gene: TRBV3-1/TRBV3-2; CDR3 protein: CASSARTGVTEQFF
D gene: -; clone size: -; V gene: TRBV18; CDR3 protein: CASSPQPGVSNQPQHF
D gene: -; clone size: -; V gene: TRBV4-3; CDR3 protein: CASSYPPGQCYEQYF
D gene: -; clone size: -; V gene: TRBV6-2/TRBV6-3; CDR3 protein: CASSYSYTTNTEAFF
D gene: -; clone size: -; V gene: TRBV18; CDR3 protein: CASSSVMTSDNSPLHF
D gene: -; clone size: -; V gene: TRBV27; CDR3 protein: CASSFLGTGEKLFF
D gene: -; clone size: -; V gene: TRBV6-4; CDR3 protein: CASSEGQHFYNEQFF
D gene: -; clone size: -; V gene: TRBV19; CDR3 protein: CASSNPGQGGADTQYF
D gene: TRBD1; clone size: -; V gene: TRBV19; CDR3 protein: CASSIDGRGRSPLHF